Sequencing of this T cell receptor beta chain was carried out in a study of T cell responses to AZD1222 COVID-19 vaccine. Study-level background: Doses given second, at about 4 or about 12 weeks, were pooled.

The method was immunoSEQ multiplex PCR; TCRdb's version includes in-frame clones alone and lacks a portion of them. The sample gives about 66,000 clones, about 90% of which show up once; around 16% is in the top ten. CDR3 size: 14 residues. Deletions cut 5 bases from V and 1 base from J, with 11 bases between. Germline V CDR1 and CDR2: LNHNV, YYDKDF (reference sequence). Overall study findings and caveats: Variant regions that are unmutated are reportedly the target of nearly half of spike-specific TCRs. Clonal diversity was possibly underestimated; the donors were predominantly white British and more often female. Recipients of two AZD1222 doses showed rising Spike-specific TCR breadth and depth.

Concerning this clone: The antigen is undetermined.

This rearrangement joins TRBV15 to TRBJ1-2; D ambiguous. The source is an adult in good health. The sequenced sample was peripheral blood, obtained on day 0 of AZD1222 vaccination. CDR3 sequence (DNA): TGTGCCACCAGCTTCGGCGCGGTTAACTATGGCTACACCTTC. As protein: CATSFGAVNYGYTF.